This entry describes one TCR beta chain. Its specificity is unknown. CDR3 length: 16 amino acids. Germline CDR1 and CDR2: MGHRA and YSYEKL. The V and J ends lost 4 bases and 0 bases respectively, with 13 bases between them. The study ran the assay at deep level. Each subset's genomic DNA was shared equally among a number of immunoSEQ plates. Libraries were prepared by immunoSEQ multiplex PCR; TCRdb keeps only in-frame clonotypes and omits some of them. The sample has 1.5 million to 2.5 million clones, approximately 94% seen once. Naive CD8 isolation took CD45RO-negative cells positively selected for CCR7 and excluded terminally differentiated effector memory CD45RA+ cells. The record originates from a study of shared clonotypes between healthy human individuals. Study findings and constraints: The study generally estimated greater richness for naive than memory subsets.

The TCR originated in a man aged 18 to 30 in good health. V and J are TRBV4-1 and TRBJ1-5; D is possibly TRBD1 (5 bases). The sequenced material came from naive CD8+ T cells sorted from blood. The CDR3 nucleotides are TGCGCCAGCAGCCTAAGCGAGGGGCTTAGCAATCAGCCCCAGCATTTT. It is translated as CASSLSEGLSNQPQHF.